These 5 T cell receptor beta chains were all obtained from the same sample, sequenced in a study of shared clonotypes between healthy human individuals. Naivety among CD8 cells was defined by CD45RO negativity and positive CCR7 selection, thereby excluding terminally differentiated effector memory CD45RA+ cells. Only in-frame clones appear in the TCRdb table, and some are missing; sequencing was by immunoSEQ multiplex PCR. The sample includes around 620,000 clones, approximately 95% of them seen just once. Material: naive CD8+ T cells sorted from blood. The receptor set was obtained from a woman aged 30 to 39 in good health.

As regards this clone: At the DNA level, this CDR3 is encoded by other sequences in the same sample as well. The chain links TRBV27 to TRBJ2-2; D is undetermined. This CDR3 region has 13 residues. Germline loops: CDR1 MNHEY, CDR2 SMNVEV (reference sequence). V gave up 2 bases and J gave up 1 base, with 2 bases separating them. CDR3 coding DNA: TGTGCCAGCAGTTTACGGAACACCGGGGAGCTGTTTTTT. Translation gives CASSLRNTGELFF.

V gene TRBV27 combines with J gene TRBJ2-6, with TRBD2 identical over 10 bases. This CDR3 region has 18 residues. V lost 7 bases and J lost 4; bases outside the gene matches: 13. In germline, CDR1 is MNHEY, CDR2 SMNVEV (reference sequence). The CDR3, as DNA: TGTGCCAGCACCCCGGCTAGCGGGAGTTTAGCAGGGGCCAACGTCCTGACTTTC. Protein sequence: CASTPASGSLAGANVLTF.

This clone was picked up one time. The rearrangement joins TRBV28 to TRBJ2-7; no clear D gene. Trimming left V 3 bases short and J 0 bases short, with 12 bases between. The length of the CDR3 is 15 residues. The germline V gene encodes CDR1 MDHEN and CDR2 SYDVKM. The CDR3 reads CASSFSVSSSYEQYF. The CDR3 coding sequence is TGTGCCAGCAGTTTCTCCGTTTCTAGCTCCTACGAGCAGTACTTC.

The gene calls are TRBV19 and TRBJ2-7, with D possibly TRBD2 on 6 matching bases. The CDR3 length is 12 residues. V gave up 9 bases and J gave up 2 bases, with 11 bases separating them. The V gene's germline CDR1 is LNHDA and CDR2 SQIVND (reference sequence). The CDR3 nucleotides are TGTGCCAGCGGACGGGGGACCTACGAGCAGTACTTC. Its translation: CASGRGTYEQYF.

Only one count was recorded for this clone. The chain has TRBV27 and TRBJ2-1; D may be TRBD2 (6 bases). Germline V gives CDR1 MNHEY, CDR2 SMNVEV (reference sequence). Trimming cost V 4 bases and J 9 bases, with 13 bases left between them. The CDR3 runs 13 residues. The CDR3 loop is CASSSPPGGEQFF. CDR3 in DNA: TGTGCCAGCAGTTCCCCCCCCGGGGGTGAGCAGTTCTTC.